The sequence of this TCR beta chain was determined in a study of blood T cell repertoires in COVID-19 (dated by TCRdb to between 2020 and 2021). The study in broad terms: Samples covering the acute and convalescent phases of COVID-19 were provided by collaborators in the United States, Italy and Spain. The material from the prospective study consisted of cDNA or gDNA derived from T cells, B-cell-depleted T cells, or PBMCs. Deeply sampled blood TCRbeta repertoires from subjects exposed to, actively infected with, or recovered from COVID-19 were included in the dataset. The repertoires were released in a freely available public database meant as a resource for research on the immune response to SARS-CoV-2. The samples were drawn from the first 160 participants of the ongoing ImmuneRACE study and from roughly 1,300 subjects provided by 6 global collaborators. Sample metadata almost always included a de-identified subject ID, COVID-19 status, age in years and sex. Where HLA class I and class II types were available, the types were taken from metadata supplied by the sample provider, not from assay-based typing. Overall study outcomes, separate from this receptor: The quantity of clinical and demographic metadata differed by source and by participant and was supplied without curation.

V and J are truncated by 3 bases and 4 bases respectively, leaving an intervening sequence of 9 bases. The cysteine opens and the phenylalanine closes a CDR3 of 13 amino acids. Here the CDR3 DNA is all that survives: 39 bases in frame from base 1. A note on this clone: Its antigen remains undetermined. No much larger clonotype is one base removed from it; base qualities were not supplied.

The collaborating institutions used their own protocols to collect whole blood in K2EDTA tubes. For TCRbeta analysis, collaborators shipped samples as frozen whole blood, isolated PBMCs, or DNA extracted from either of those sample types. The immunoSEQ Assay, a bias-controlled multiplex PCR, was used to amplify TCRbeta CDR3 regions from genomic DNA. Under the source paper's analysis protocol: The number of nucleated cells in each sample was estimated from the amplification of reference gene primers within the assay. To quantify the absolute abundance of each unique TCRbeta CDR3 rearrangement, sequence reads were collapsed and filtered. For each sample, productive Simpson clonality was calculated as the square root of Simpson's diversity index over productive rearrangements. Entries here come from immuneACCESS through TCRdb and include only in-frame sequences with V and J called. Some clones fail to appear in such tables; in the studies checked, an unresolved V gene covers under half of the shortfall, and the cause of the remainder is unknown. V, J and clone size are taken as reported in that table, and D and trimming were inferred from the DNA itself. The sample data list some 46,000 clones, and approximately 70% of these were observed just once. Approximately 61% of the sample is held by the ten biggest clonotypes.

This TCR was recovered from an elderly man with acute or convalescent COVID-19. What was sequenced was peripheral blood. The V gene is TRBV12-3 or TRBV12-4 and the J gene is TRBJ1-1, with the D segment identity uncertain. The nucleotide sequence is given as TGTGCCAGCAGTTTCGCGCCCTCCACTGAAGCTTTCTTT. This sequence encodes CASSFAPSTEAFF.